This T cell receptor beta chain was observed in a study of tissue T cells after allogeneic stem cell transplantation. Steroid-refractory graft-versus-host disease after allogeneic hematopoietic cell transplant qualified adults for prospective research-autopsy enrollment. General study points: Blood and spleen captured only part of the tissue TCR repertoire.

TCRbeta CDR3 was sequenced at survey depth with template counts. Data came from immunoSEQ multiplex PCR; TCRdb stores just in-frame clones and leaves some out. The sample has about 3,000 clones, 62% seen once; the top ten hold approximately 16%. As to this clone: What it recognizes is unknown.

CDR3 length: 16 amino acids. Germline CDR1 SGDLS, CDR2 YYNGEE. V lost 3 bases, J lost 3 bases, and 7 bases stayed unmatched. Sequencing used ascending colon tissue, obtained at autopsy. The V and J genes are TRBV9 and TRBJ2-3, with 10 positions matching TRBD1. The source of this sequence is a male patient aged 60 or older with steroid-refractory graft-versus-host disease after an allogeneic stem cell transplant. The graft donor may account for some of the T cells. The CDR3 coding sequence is TGTGCCAGCAGCGGACAGGGGGCTGTGCGGACAGATACGCAGTATTTT. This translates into CASSGQGAVRTDTQYF.